This T cell receptor beta chain was profiled in a study of STAT5B mutations in CD4+ large granular lymphocyte leukemia. In the study overall: The CDR3 'QG' motif was associated with a particular HLA allele among healthy donors. Findings and limits, study-wide: TRBV06-family usage was enriched in top patient clones (8/27) versus controls (2/35). Patient CD4-sorted repertoires stayed more clonal than healthy ones after leukemic-clone removal.

Original methodology: A productive frequency of 2.59 x 10-5 was the lowest detectable. The method was immunoSEQ multiplex PCR; TCRdb's version includes in-frame clones alone and lacks a portion of them. V, J and clone size reflect that table, while D and trimming were determined from the DNA. Of 30,000 to 35,000 clones in the sample, around 81% were seen once. About this clone: Its antigen remains unknown.

The germline V gene encodes CDR1 MNHEY and CDR2 SVGAGI. There are 15 residues in the CDR3. Between the trimmed V and J ends, which lost 5 bases and 6 bases, there was a span of 16 bases. V and J are TRBV6-5 and TRBJ1-4; possibly TRBD1 for D (5 bases). The TCR was taken from a human donor in good health. Source material: CD4+ T cells from blood buffy coats. DNA of the CDR3: TGTGCCAGCAGTCACGACAGTAAAGTGCATGAAAAACTGTTTTTT. Amino acid sequence: CASSHDSKVHEKLFF.